A single sample is the source of the 2 T cell receptor beta chains below, sequenced in a study of blood T cell repertoires in COVID-19 (dated by TCRdb to 2018 to 2020). The receptor library was made with the immunoSEQ multiplex PCR assay. The table comes from immuneACCESS by way of TCRdb, which keeps in-frame sequences with V and J called. Part of the clones is missing from these tables; in studies checked, under half for an unresolved V gene and the rest for unknown reasons. The sample yields some 130,000 clones; about four fifths were counted once. The top ten hold around 8% of the sample. Sequenced sample: peripheral blood. The origin of the receptors is a woman between 55 and 75 years old with active or convalescent COVID-19.

J is TRBJ2-6 and V is TRBV28; 9 bases are a match to TRBD1. V dropped 3 bases and J dropped 0; count of bases not matched to a gene: 6. CDR1 and CDR2 from the germline V gene are MDHEN and SYDVKM. The CDR3 has 18 amino acids. The DNA for the CDR3 is TGTGCCAGCAGTTTCCCAGGGACAGGGAACTCTGGGGCCAACGTCCTGACTTTC. Its protein is CASSFPGTGNSGANVLTF. Variable domain in full (rest from reference TRBV28 and TRBJ2-6): DVKVTQSSRYLVKRTGEKVFLECVQDMDHENMFWYRQDPGLGLRLIYFSYDVKMKEKGDIPEGYSVSREKKERFSLILESASTNQTSMYLCASSFPGTGNSGANVLTFGAGSRLTVL.

V gene TRBV7-2 combines with J gene TRBJ2-5; TRBD2 aligns across 8 bases. The CDR3 consists of 16 residues. With V trimmed by 2 bases and J by 4 bases, 9 bases remained unmatched. Germline-derived CDR1 and CDR2 are SGHTA and FQGNSA. The chain's CDR3 is CASSLWGTRDRETQYF. The CDR3 DNA is TGTGCCAGCAGCTTATGGGGGACTAGGGACCGAGAGACCCAGTACTTC.